This TCR beta chain was profiled in a study of immune aging and cytomegalovirus after organ transplant (dated by TCRdb to the early 2020s). Broadly, across the study: All transplant recipients received three-drug immunosuppression with prednisone, tacrolimus, and mycophenolate.

The time point label for this specimen denotes: five sample-tagged time points from pre-transplant (day -1) to day 368 post-transplant, pooled. After thawing, PBMC were stimulated with a CMV IE-1 overlapping peptide library for 11 to 13 hours, with no transport inhibitors added. Thawed cells were rested overnight and then stimulated in R10 medium with CD28/CD49d costimulation. The IE-1 peptide library was made up of 15-amino-acid peptides with 11-amino-acid overlaps. Each time point was barcoded using BD Single-Cell Multiplexing Kit Sample Tags, after which the barcoded samples were pooled and stained with oligo-conjugated anti-CD45RA plus sorting antibodies. A BD FACSAria III was used to sort CMV-responsive CD8+CD137+ and CD4+CD154+ T cells at 4-way purity. EDTA vacutainers were used to collect blood, which was then processed with a Ficoll gradient within 1-24 hours. The library came from single-cell sequencing. The run used an Illumina NovaSeq 6000. For cell capture and library preparation, the team used the BD Rhapsody Targeted mRNA and AbSeq Reagent Kit in a microwell format. The libraries included TCR, sample tags, AbSeq, and targeted mRNA from the Human T-Cell Expression Panel, along with custom TOX and TOX2 primers. Sequencing of the libraries was performed on an Illumina NovaSeq. Concerning the study's data processing: The analysis covered approximately 9,900 cells in total, of which 7076 were CD8 T cells and about 4,500 were CD8 T cells with an identifiable TCR CDR3. Raw data were processed with the BD Rhapsody Targeted Analysis Pipeline with V(D)J processing on the Seven Bridges Genomics platform. Quality control, Sample Tag demultiplexing with Lex-BDSMK, clone identification with VDJ Explorer, and Seurat clustering were all done in SeqGeq 1.6.0. Clones comprising <1% of CD8 T cells were considered non-expanded; clones comprising >2.5% of the sample were considered clonal expansions. TCRdb reanalyzed the raw reads on its own, using fastp at Q25 for trimming and MiXCR for clone calling, and kept in-frame beta chains. Every entry covers one CDR3 protein and lists the most common genes and DNA from its rows. Here the V and J calls rest on TCRdb's processing, not on the authors' analysis. Present in this sample are around 21,000 distinct CDR3 sequences, 35% to 40% of which were seen just once. About 25% of the sample is taken by the ten largest.

The research as a whole found: Following viremia, cells with an aged phenotype rose post-transplant no matter the clone size, with the increase showing up earlier in large clones (days 200-264) than in small clones. Since the sequencing data did not include a CD57 measurement, a conservative gene-based definition of aging was used in its place. Large clones contained a bigger proportion of TEMRA cells, and over time the seven largest clones (fewer than 2,000 cells) picked up aged and TEMRA cells and lost TCM cells.

Note on this clonotype: The antigen it recognizes is unknown. Mismatch with germline at one junction end may stem from a read error.

Including the terminal cysteine and phenylalanine, the CDR3 comprises 15 residues. The CDR3 DNA has 45 bases and is translated from base 1. As encoded in the germline V gene, CDR1 is MGHDK while CDR2 is SYGVNS. The clonotype was recovered from a female donor who had a heart transplant and CMV viremia. The chain joins TRBV25-1 to TRBJ2-5; 10 bases in the middle match TRBD2. The source was CMV peptide-activated CD4+ and CD8+ T cells sorted from blood, collected at five time points, pooled. Explained via the paper, the cell subset or site label denotes: sorted CD8+CD137+ and CD4+CD154+ T cells after 12 to 13 h CMV IE-1 peptide stimulation. At the DNA level, the sequence is TGTGCCACCGGGGCTAGCGGGAGTATGGTAGAGTCCCAGTACTTC. Its translation is CATGASGSMVESQYF.